Shown below are 30 T cell receptor beta chains from a single sample sequenced in a study of blood T cell repertoires in COVID-19. Libraries were prepared by immunoSEQ multiplex PCR; TCRdb keeps only in-frame clonotypes and omits some of them. This table holds about 25,000 clones, 89% found once. Source material: peripheral blood. These receptors were collected from a human donor in a cohort sampled during active COVID-19.

The chain is built from TRBV19 and TRBJ2-6; TRBD2 aligns across 8 bases. Trimming took 7 bases from V and 2 from J; bases not matched to a gene: 13. The CDR3 contains 18 residues. CDR1 LNHDA and CDR2 SQIVND come from the germline V gene (reference sequence). CDR3 sequence reads: CASTLRLAGGAGANVLTF. As DNA, the CDR3 is TGTGCCAGTACCCTAAGATTGGCGGGGGGCGCTGGGGCCAACGTCCTGACTTTC. The full variable domain, completed using reference TRBV19 and TRBJ2-6, is DGGITQSPKYLFRKEGQNVTLSCEQNLNHDAMYWYRQDPGQGLRLIYYSQIVNDFQKGDIAEGYSVSREKKESFPLTVTSAQKNPTAFYLCASTLRLAGGAGANVLTFGAGSRLTVL.

The CDR3 sequence: CASSATALAPHNEQFF. The CDR3 region has the DNA TGTGCCAGCAGTGCTACCGCTCTAGCGCCTCACAATGAGCAGTTCTTC. The rearrangement links TRBV6-1 to TRBJ2-1, with a tentative D call TRBD2 (6 bases). Between the trimmed V and J ends, which lost 4 bases and 5 bases, there was a span of 18 bases. Germline lookup yields CDR1 MNHNS and CDR2 SASEGT. The CDR3 covers 16 residues.

The J gene is TRBJ2-3, the V gene TRBV7-9; 9 nucleotides line up with TRBD1. The CDR3 spans 15 residues. CDR1 and CDR2 from the germline V gene are SEHNR and FQNEAQ (reference sequence). The ends lost 5 bases at V and 5 bases at J; junction bases unmatched: 8. Here the CDR3 reads CASSVTGGRGDTQYF. CDR3 bases: TGTGCCAGCAGCGTAACAGGGGGCCGAGGAGATACGCAGTATTTT.

V and J are TRBV19 and TRBJ1-5; 8 bases map to TRBD1. Germline CDR1 reads LNHDA; CDR2 reads SQIVND (reference sequence). CDR3 length: 15 residues. With V trimmed by 7 bases and J by 5 bases, 10 bases remained unmatched. The CDR3, as DNA: TGTGCCAGTACCGGGCGGGGACAGGTATATCAGCCCCAGCATTTT. It translates to CASTGRGQVYQPQHF. The whole variable domain, remainder taken from reference TRBV19 and TRBJ1-5, is DGGITQSPKYLFRKEGQNVTLSCEQNLNHDAMYWYRQDPGQGLRLIYYSQIVNDFQKGDIAEGYSVSREKKESFPLTVTSAQKNPTAFYLCASTGRGQVYQPQHFGDGTRLSIL.

J is TRBJ2-7 and V is TRBV27; 9 bases fit TRBD1. The CDR3 extends over 15 amino acids. With V trimmed by 0 bases and J by 7 bases, 7 bases remained unmatched. The germline gives CDR1 MNHEY, CDR2 SMNVEV (reference sequence). The CDR3 coding sequence is TGTGCCAGCAGTTTATCGCAACAGGGGGCCGGTGAGCAGTACTTC. It yields the protein CASSLSQQGAGEQYF.

V is TRBV5-6 and J is TRBJ2-6; possibly TRBD2 for D (5 bases). Germline CDR1 is SGHDT and CDR2 is YYEEEE. CDR3 length equals 15 residues. V lost 6 bases and J 0 bases, leaving 10 bases between the germline ends. CDR3 bases: TGTGCCAGCATCCTAGCACCCTCTGGGGCCAACGTCCTGACTTTC. Its protein is CASILAPSGANVLTF.

The rearrangement uses TRBV19 and TRBJ1-1; D is undetermined. The CDR3 covers 14 residues. The V end lost 1 base, the J end lost 1 base, and 7 bases lay between the germline ends. Germline V lookup: CDR1 LNHDA, CDR2 SQIVND (reference sequence). CDR3 DNA sequence: TGTGCCAGTAGTATAGCGAACAGGAACACTGAAGCTTTCTTT. Translated, it gives CASSIANRNTEAFF.

V usage is TRBV4-1 and J usage is TRBJ2-1, with TRBD2 matching 11 bases. V gave up 0 bases and J gave up 7 bases; unmatched junction bases: 8. This CDR3 has 17 residues. Per the germline V gene, CDR1 is MGHRA and CDR2 is YSYEKL. The CDR3 reads CASSQEPLAGGRNEQFF. The CDR3 DNA is TGCGCCAGCAGCCAAGAACCTCTAGCGGGGGGTCGGAATGAGCAGTTCTTC.

The J gene is TRBJ1-1, the V gene TRBV6-6; 11 nucleotides agree with TRBD1. The J segment lost 4 bases and the V segment lost 5 bases, leaving 9 bases of the junction unmatched. Looked up from germline, CDR1 is MNHNY and CDR2 is SVGAGI (reference sequence). The CDR3 sequence is 16 residues long. The chain's CDR3 is CASSLGQGGSGTEAFF. The CDR3 DNA reads as TGTGCCAGCAGTCTGGGACAGGGGGGTTCAGGCACTGAAGCTTTCTTT.

V is TRBV3-1 (or the pseudogene TRBV3-2) and J is TRBJ1-6, with D perhaps matching TRBD1 (5 bases). The CDR3 loop spans 15 amino acids. Germline V gene data show CDR1 as LGHDT and CDR2 as YNNKEL (reference sequence). Trimming removed 2 bases from V and 6 bases from J, with 11 bases in between. For the CDR3, the DNA is TGTGCCAGCAGCCAAATGGGGGGAAGTAATTCACCCCTCCACTTT. This sequence encodes CASSQMGGSNSPLHF.

The rearrangement uses TRBV5-1 and TRBJ2-1, with TRBD1 as a possible D gene (5 bases). The V and J ends lost 0 bases and 3 bases respectively, with 7 bases between them. This CDR3 comprises 14 residues. From germline, CDR1 is SGHRS and CDR2 YFSETQ. The CDR3 sequence is CASSLGQNYNEQFF. CDR3 coding DNA: TGCGCCAGCAGCTTGGGACAGAACTACAATGAGCAGTTCTTC.

This chain connects TRBV5-4 to TRBJ2-3; 7 bases are shared with TRBD2. Germline-derived CDR1 and CDR2 are SGHNT and YYREEE (reference sequence). V trimming: 2 bases; J trimming: 6 bases; junction bases outside the gene matches: 0. The CDR3 totals 12 residues. CDR3 DNA sequence: TGTGCCAGCAGCTTCGGGGGGGATACGCAGTATTTT. Amino acids: CASSFGGDTQYF.

This clone was counted a single time. The chain combines TRBV7-6 with TRBJ2-2; D gene uncertain. Germline CDR1 is SGHVS and CDR2 is FNYEAQ. The V gene lost 5 bases and the J gene lost 2 bases, with 9 bases spanning the gap. This CDR3 is 14 amino acids long. The CDR3 here is CASSLLENTGELFF. CDR3 coding DNA: TGTGCCAGCAGCCTATTAGAAAACACCGGGGAGCTGTTTTTT.

This clone was observed once. The V call is TRBV7-8, the J call TRBJ1-5, with 7 bases fitting TRBD1. Germline CDR1 is SGHVS and CDR2 is FQNEAQ. The CDR3 is 18 amino acids. Unmatched junction bases numbered 12, after V lost 1 base and J lost 3 bases. In DNA form, the CDR3 reads TGTGCCAGCAGCTTAGAGTATGGGACAGACCCGTTCAATCAGCCCCAGCATTTT. It is translated as CASSLEYGTDPFNQPQHF.

This chain connects TRBV3-1 (or the pseudogene TRBV3-2) to TRBJ2-1; D is unresolved. Germline CDR1 and CDR2: LGHDT and YNNKEL (reference sequence). V lost 3 bases and J 4 bases, leaving 4 bases between the germline ends. This CDR3 has 12 residues. The CDR3: CASSHRYNEQFF. The CDR3, as DNA: TGTGCCAGCAGCCACCGTTACAATGAGCAGTTCTTC.

This clone was found a few times. The chain carries TRBV25-1 and TRBJ2-7; D remains ambiguous. Trimming took 3 bases from V and 3 from J, leaving 3 bases between them. Germline lookup yields CDR1 MGHDK and CDR2 SYGVNS. This CDR3 is built from 11 residues. CDR3 residues: CASSDRYEQYF. CDR3 DNA sequence: TGTGCCAGCAGTGATCGCTACGAGCAGTACTTC.

The CDR3 spells CASSLGDIKNTEAFF. Here the CDR3 DNA reads TGTGCCAGCAGCTTGGGGGACATAAAGAACACTGAAGCTTTCTTT. V and J are TRBV5-4 and TRBJ1-1, with D possibly TRBD1 on 6 matching bases. Trimming shortened V by 0 bases and J by 1 base, and 10 bases separated the two germline ends. Germline CDR1 reads SGHNT; CDR2 reads YYREEE (reference sequence). The CDR3 runs to 15 residues.

This clone appeared once. The chain carries TRBV30 and TRBJ1-3; possible D gene TRBD1, 5 bases. From germline, CDR1 is GTSNPN and CDR2 SVGIG (reference sequence). Trimming pared 8 bases from V and 1 base from J, leaving 12 bases between. The CDR3 sequence is 13 residues long. The CDR3 region is CAGGVTSGNTIYF. DNA for the CDR3: TGTGCCGGGGGAGTAACTTCTGGAAACACCATATATTTT.

The chain couples TRBV20-1 to TRBJ2-1; the match to TRBD2 covers 12 bases. Losses at the gene ends were 3 bases for V and 8 bases for J; bases not matched to a gene: 11. CDR3 length: 16 amino acids. Germline lookup yields CDR1 DFQATT and CDR2 SNEGSKA (reference sequence). CDR3 sequence (DNA): TGCAGTGCTAGTTCCGGACTAGCGGGACGGTTAGATGAGCAGTTCTTC. Protein product: CSASSGLAGRLDEQFF.

This clone has just a few counts. The rearrangement joins TRBV19 to TRBJ2-6; D is perhaps TRBD1 (5 bases). The CDR3 loop spans 13 amino acids. The germline V gene has CDR1 LNHDA and CDR2 SQIVND (reference sequence). V shed 9 bases and J shed 3 bases, with 9 bases lying between them. Written as DNA, the CDR3 is TGTGCCAGCAGGGTGGATGGGGCCAACGTCCTGACTTTC. This sequence encodes CASRVDGANVLTF.

The chain has TRBV14 and TRBJ1-1; D call uncertain. The CDR3 is made up of 14 amino acids. Germline values: CDR1 SGHDN, CDR2 FVKESK. Trimming cost V 1 base and J 1 base, with 7 bases left between them. This CDR3 reads CASSQGRENTEAFF. Written as DNA, the CDR3 is TGTGCCAGCAGCCAAGGTCGGGAGAACACTGAAGCTTTCTTT.

The chain uses TRBV27 and TRBJ2-4, with a weak D call TRBD2 (5 bases). The CDR3 loop spans 14 amino acids. Germline CDR1 is MNHEY and CDR2 is SMNVEV (reference sequence). Trimming stripped 0 bases from V and 9 bases from J, with 12 bases between. The CDR3 spells CASSLSTAAGIQYF. DNA for the CDR3: TGTGCCAGCAGTTTATCAACAGCCGCGGGCATTCAGTACTTC.

The J gene is TRBJ2-5, the V gene TRBV4-2, with 10 positions matching TRBD2. CDR1 LGHNA and CDR2 YNFKEQ come from the germline V gene. Trimming at V came to 3 bases and at J to 2 bases, leaving 6 bases not matched to a gene. The CDR3 is 16 residues long. This CDR3 is CASSHALAGVQETQYF. CDR3 nucleotide sequence: TGTGCCAGCAGCCACGCTCTAGCGGGAGTACAAGAGACCCAGTACTTC.

The genes are TRBV30 and TRBJ1-2, with a tentative D call TRBD1 (5 bases). Trimming pared 1 base from V and 6 bases from J, leaving 12 bases between. The CDR3 totals 13 residues. Germline-derived CDR1 and CDR2 are GTSNPN and SVGIG (reference sequence). CDR3 nucleotides: TGTGCCTGGAGTGAGGGGAATAAAGATGGCTACACCTTC. Amino acid sequence: CAWSEGNKDGYTF.

This chain uses TRBV9 with TRBJ1-2, with a possible D match to TRBD1 (5 bases). Per germline, CDR1 SGDLS and CDR2 YYNGEE. The CDR3 has 15 amino acids. V lost 0 bases and J lost 2, with 11 bases in between. In nucleotides, the CDR3 is TGTGCCAGCAGCGTAGGGTCCGGGGGGAACTATGGCTACACCTTC. Residues: CASSVGSGGNYGYTF. The variable domain in full, completed from reference TRBV9 and TRBJ1-2, reads DSGVTQTPKHLITATGQRVTLRCSPRSGDLSVYWYQQSLDQGLQFLIQYYNGEERAKGNILERFSAQQFPDLHSELNLSSLELGDSALYFCASSVGSGGNYGYTFGSGTRLTVV.

This chain connects TRBV19 to TRBJ2-6, with 8 bases fitting TRBD1. This CDR3 spans 16 amino acids. V lost 8 bases, J lost 0 bases, and 6 bases stayed unmatched. Germline V gene sequence: CDR1 LNHDA, CDR2 SQIVND (reference sequence). The CDR3 reads CASGDRGFSGANVLTF. Written as DNA, the CDR3 is TGTGCCAGTGGAGACAGGGGTTTCTCTGGGGCCAACGTCCTGACTTTC. Supplemented by reference TRBV19 and TRBJ2-6, the full variable domain reads DGGITQSPKYLFRKEGQNVTLSCEQNLNHDAMYWYRQDPGQGLRLIYYSQIVNDFQKGDIAEGYSVSREKKESFPLTVTSAQKNPTAFYLCASGDRGFSGANVLTFGAGSRLTVL.

The V gene is TRBV19, the J gene TRBJ2-1, with D tentatively TRBD2 (5 bases). CDR3 length equals 13 residues. Germline CDR1 reads LNHDA; CDR2 reads SQIVND (reference sequence). V dropped 3 bases and J dropped 8 bases, with 11 bases sitting between them. The CDR3 bases are TGTGCCAGTAGTATTCAAACGGGATATGAGCAGTTCTTC. This gives the protein CASSIQTGYEQFF.

This clone was detected once. The chain links TRBV19 to TRBJ2-3; TRBD2 might be the D (7 bases). Trimming cost V 3 bases and J 4 bases, with 17 bases left between them. CDR1 is LNHDA and CDR2 is SQIVND in the germline V gene (reference sequence). The CDR3 has 16 residues. CDR3 sequence: CASSIGGTGAADTQYF. In DNA form, the CDR3 reads TGTGCCAGTAGTATCGGGGGGACGGGGGCGGCAGATACGCAGTATTTT.

V gene TRBV2 combines with J gene TRBJ1-5; D might be TRBD1 (6 bases). Deletions cut 2 bases from V and 3 bases from J, with 14 bases between. The V gene's germline CDR1 is SNHLY and CDR2 FYNNEI. This CDR3 is built from 16 residues. CDR3 in amino acids: CASSEMGAWNNQPQHF. The CDR3 nucleotides are TGTGCCAGCAGTGAAATGGGGGCTTGGAACAATCAGCCCCAGCATTTT.

As regards this clone: One end of the junction fails to match germline, which may point to a read error. The chain couples TRBV29-1 to TRBJ2-7; 8 nucleotides agree with TRBD1. CDR3 length: 13 residues. The germline V gene has CDR1 SQVTM and CDR2 ANQGSEA. The CDR3 here is CSVGAGGSNEQYF. CDR3 nucleotides: TGCAGCGTTGGTGCAGGGGGCTCCAACGAGCAGTACTTC.